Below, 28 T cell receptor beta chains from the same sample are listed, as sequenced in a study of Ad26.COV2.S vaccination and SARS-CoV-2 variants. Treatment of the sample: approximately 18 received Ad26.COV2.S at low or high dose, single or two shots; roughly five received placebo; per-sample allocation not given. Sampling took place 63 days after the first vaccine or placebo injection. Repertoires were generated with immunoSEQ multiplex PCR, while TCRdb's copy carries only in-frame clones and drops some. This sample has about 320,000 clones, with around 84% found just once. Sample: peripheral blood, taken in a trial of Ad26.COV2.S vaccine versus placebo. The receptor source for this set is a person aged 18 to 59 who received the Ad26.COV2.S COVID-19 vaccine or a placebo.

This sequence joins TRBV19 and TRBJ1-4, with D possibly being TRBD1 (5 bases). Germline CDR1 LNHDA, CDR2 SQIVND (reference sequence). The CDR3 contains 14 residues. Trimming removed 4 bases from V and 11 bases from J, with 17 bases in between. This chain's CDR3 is CASSRGRDTLKLFF. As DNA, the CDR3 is TGTGCCAGTAGTAGGGGACGGGATACACTTAAACTGTTTTTT.

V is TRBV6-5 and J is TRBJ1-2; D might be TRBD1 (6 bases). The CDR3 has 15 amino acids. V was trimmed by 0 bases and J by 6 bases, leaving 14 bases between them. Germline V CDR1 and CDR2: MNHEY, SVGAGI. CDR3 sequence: CASSYSKKQGHGYTF. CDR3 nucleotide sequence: TGTGCCAGCAGTTACTCCAAAAAACAGGGACATGGCTACACCTTC.

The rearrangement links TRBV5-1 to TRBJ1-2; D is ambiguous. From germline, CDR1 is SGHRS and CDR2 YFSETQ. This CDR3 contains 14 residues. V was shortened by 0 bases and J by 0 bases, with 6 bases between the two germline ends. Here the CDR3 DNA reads TGCGCCAGCAGCTTGGCTATCCCTAACTATGGCTACACCTTC. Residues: CASSLAIPNYGYTF.

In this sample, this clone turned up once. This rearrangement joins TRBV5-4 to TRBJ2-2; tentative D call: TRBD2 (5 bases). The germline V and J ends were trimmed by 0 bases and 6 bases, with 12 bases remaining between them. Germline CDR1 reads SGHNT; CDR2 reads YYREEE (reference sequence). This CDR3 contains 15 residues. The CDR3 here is CASSLESGSAGELFF. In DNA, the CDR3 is TGTGCCAGCAGCTTGGAGTCCGGTAGCGCCGGGGAGCTGTTTTTT.

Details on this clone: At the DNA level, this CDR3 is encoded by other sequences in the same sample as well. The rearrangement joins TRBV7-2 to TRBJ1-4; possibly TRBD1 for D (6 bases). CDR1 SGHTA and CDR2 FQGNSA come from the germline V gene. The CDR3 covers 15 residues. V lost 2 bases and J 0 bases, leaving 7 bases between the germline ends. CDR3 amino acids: CASSLQGTTNEKLFF. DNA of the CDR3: TGTGCCAGCAGCTTACAGGGGACAACTAATGAAAAACTGTTTTTT.

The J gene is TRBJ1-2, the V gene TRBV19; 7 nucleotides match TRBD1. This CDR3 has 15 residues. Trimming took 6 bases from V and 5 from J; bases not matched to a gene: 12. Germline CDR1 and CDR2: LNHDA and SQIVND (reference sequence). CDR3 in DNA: TGTGCCAGTAGACACGACAGGGCCGAGTTGTATGGCTACACCTTC. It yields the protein CASRHDRAELYGYTF.

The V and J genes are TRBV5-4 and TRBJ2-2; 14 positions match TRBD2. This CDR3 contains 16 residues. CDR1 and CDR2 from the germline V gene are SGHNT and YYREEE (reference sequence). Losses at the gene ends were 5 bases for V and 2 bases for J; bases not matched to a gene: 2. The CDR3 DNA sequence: TGTGCCAGCAGGGGACTAGCGGGGGATAACACCGGGGAGCTGTTTTTT. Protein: CASRGLAGDNTGELFF.

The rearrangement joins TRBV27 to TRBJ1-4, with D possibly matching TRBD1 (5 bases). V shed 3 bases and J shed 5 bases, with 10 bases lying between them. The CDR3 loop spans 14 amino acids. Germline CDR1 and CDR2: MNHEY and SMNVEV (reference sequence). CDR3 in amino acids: CASSLTVKNEKLFF. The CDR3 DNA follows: TGTGCCAGCAGTTTGACAGTGAAAAATGAAAAACTGTTTTTT.

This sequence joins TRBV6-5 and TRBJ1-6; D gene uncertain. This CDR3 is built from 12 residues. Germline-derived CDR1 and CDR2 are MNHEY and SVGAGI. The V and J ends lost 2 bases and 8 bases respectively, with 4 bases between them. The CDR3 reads CASSYGDSPLHF. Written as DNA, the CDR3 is TGTGCCAGCAGTTACGGGGATTCACCCCTCCACTTT.

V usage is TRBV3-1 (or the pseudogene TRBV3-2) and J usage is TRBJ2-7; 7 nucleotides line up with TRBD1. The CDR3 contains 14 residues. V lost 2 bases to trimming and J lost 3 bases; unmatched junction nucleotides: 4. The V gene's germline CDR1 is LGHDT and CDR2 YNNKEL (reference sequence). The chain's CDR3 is CASSQRGQDYEQYF. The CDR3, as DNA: TGTGCCAGCAGCCAACGTGGACAGGACTACGAGCAGTACTTC.

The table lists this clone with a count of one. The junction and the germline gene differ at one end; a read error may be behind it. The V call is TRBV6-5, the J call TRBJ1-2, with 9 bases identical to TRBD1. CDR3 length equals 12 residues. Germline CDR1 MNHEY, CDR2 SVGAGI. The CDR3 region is CASSKSSGTGPF. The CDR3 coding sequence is TGTGCCAGCAGTAAATCCTCCGGGACAGGGCCCTTC.

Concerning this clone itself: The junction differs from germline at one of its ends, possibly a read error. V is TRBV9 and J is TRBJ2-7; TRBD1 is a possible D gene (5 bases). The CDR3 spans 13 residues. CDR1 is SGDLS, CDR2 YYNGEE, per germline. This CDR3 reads CASSVGVQGFSHF. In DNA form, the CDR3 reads TGTGCCAGCAGCGTAGGGGTGCAGGGATTTTCCCACTTC.

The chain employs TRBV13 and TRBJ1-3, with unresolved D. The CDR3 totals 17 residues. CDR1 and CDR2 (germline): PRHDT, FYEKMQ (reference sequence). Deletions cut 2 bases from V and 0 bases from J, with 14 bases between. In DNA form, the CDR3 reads TGTGCCAGCAGCTTATTTGTCGGCCCCCTCTCTGGAAACACCATATATTTT. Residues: CASSLFVGPLSGNTIYF.

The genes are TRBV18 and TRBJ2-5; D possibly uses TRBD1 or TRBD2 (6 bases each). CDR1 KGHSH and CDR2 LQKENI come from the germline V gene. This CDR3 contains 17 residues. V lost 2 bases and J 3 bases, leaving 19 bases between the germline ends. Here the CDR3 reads CASSPGAGRQAEETQYF. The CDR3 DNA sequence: TGTGCCAGCTCACCAGGGGCGGGGCGACAGGCGGAAGAGACCCAGTACTTC.

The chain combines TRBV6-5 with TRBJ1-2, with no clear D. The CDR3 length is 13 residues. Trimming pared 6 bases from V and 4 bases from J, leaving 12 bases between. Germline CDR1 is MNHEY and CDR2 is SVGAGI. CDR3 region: CASSPIDIYGYTF. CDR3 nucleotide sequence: TGTGCCAGCAGCCCCATCGATATCTATGGCTACACCTTC.

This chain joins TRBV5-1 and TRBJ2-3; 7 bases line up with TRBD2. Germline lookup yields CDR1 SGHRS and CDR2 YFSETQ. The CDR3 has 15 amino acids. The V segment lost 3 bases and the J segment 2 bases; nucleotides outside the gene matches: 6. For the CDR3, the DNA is TGCGCCAGCAGCTCGACTAGCCTCCCCACAGATACGCAGTATTTT. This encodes CASSSTSLPTDTQYF.

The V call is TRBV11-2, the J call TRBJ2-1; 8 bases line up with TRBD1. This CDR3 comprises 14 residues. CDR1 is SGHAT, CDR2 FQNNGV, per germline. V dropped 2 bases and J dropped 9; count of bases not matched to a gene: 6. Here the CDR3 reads CASSLQGAFGEQFF. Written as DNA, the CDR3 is TGTGCCAGCAGCTTACAGGGGGCTTTTGGTGAGCAGTTCTTC.

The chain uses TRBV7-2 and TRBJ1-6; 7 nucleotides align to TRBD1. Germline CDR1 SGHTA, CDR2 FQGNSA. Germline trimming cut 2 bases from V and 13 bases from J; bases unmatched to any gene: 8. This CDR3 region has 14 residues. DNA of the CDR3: TGTGCCAGCAGCTTAACCACAGGGGTGGGGCCCCTCCACTTT. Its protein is CASSLTTGVGPLHF.

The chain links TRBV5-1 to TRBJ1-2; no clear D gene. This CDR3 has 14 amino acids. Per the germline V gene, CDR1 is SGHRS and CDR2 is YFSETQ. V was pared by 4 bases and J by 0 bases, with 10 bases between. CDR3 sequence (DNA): TGCGCCAGCAGCGCCAGTAGTTCTAACTATGGCTACACCTTC. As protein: CASSASSSNYGYTF. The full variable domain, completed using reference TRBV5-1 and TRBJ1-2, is KAGVTQTPRYLIKTRGQQVTLSCSPISGHRSVSWYQQTPGQGLQFLFEYFSETQRNKGNFPGRFSGRQFSNSRSEMNVSTLELGDSALYLCASSASSSNYGYTFGSGTRLTVV.

The CDR3 protein is CASSLGDTANTEAFF. CDR3 bases: TGTGCCAGCAGCTTGGGGGACACCGCGAACACTGAAGCTTTCTTT. The V call is TRBV7-9, the J call TRBJ1-1; perhaps TRBD1 as D (6 bases). Trimming stripped 3 bases from V and 1 base from J, with 12 bases between. From germline, CDR1 is SEHNR and CDR2 FQNEAQ (reference sequence). The CDR3 contains 15 residues.

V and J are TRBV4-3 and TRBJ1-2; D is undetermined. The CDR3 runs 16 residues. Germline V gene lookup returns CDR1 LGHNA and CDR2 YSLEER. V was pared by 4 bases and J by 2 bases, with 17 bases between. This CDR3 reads CASSLSRGTENYGYTF. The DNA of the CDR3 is TGCGCCAGCAGCCTCTCAAGAGGAACAGAGAACTATGGCTACACCTTC.

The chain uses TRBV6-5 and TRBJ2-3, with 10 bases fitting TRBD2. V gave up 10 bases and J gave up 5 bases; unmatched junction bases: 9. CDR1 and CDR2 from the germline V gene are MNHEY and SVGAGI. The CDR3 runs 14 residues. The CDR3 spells CATLRAGGRDTQYF. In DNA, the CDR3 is TGTGCCACCCTTAGAGCGGGGGGGCGAGATACGCAGTATTTT.

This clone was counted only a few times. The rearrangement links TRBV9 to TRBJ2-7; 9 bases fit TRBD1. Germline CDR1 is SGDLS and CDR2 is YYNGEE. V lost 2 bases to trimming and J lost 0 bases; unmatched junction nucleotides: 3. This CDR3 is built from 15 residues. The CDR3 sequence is CASSVTGGSSYEQYF. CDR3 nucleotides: TGTGCCAGCAGCGTGACAGGGGGGAGCTCCTACGAGCAGTACTTC.

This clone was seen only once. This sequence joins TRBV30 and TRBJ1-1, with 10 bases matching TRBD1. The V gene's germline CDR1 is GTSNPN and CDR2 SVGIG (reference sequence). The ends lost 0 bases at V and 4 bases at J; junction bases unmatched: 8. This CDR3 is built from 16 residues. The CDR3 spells CAWSVLWDRGSTEAFF. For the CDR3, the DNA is TGTGCCTGGAGTGTACTTTGGGACAGGGGATCCACTGAAGCTTTCTTT. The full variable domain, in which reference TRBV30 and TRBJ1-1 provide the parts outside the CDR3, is SQTIHQWPATLVQPVGSPLSLECTVEGTSNPNLYWYRQAAGRGLQLLFYSVGIGQISSEVPQNLSASRPQDRQFILSSKKLLLSDSGFYLCAWSVLWDRGSTEAFFGQGTRLTVV.

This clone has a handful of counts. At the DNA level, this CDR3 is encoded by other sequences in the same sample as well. In DNA, the CDR3 is TGTGCCAGCAGTTACTCGGGAGGGACTAATGAAAAACTGTTTTTT. Its protein product is CASSYSGGTNEKLFF. The genes are TRBV6-2 or TRBV6-3 and TRBJ1-4; D gene unclear. Looked up from germline, CDR1 is MNHEY and CDR2 is SVGEGT. The CDR3 extends over 15 amino acids. The ends were cut back, 0 bases at V and 2 bases at J, with 7 bases in the middle.

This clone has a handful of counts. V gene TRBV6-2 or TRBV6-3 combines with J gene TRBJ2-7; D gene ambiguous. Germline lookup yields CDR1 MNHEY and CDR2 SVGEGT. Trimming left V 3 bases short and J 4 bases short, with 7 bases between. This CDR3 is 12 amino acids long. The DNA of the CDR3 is TGTGCCAGCAGTTATACAACTTACGAGCAGTACTTC. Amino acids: CASSYTTYEQYF.

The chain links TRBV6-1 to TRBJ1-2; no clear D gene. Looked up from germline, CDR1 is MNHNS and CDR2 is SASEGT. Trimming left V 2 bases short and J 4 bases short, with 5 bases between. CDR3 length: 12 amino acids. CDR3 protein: CASSEPGYGYTF. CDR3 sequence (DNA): TGTGCCAGCAGTGAACCAGGCTATGGCTACACCTTC.

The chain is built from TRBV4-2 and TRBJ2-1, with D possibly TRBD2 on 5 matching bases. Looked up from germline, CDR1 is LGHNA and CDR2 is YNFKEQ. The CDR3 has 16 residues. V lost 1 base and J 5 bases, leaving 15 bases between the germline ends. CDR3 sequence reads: CASSQASSQVHNEQFF. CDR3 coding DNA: TGTGCCAGCAGCCAAGCCTCTAGCCAAGTCCACAATGAGCAGTTCTTC.